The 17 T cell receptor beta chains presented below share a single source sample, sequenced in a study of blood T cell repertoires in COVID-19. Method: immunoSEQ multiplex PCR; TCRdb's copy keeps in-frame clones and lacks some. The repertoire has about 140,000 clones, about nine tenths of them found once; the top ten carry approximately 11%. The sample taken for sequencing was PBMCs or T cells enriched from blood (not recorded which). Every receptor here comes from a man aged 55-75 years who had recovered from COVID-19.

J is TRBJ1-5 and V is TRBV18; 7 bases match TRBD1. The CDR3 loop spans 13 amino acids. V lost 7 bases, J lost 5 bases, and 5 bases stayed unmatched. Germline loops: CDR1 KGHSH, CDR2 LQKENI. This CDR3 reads CASLQGLDQPQHF. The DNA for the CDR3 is TGTGCCAGCTTACAGGGGTTGGATCAGCCCCAGCATTTT.

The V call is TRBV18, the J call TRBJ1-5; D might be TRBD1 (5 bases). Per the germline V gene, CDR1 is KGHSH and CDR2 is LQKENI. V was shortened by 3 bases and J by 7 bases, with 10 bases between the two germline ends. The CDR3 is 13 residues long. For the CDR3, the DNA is TGTGCCAGCTCACCTGGGCAGGGCCAGCCCCAGCATTTT. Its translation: CASSPGQGQPQHF. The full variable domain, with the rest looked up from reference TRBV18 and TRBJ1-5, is NAGVMQNPRHLVRRRGQEARLRCSPMKGHSHVYWYRQLPEEGLKFMVYLQKENIIDESGMPKERFSAEFPKEGPSILRIQQVVRGDSAAYFCASSPGQGQPQHFGDGTRLSIL.

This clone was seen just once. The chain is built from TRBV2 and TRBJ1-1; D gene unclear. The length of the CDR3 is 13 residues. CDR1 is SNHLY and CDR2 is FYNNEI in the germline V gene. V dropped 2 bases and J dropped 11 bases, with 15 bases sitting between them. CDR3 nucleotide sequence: TGTGCCAGCAGTGAATGGCTGACTCTTGGGGCTTTCTTT. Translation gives CASSEWLTLGAFF. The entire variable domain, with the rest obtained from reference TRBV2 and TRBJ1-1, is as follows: EPEVTQTPSHQVTQMGQEVILRCVPISNHLYFYWYRQILGQKVEFLVSFYNNEISEKSEIFDDQFSVERPDGSNFTLKIRSTKLEDSAMYFCASSEWLTLGAFFGQGTRLTVV.

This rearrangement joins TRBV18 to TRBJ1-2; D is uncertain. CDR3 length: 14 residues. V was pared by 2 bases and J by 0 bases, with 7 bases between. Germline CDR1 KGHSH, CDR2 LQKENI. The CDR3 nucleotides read TGTGCCAGCTCACCAGAGGCCTCTAACTATGGCTACACCTTC. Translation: CASSPEASNYGYTF.

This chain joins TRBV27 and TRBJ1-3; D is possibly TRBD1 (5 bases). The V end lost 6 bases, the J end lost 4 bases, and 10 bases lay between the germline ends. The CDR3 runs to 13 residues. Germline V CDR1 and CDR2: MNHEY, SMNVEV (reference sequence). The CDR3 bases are TGTGCCAGCAGCGAAAACAGGGGAAACACCATATATTTT. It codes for CASSENRGNTIYF.

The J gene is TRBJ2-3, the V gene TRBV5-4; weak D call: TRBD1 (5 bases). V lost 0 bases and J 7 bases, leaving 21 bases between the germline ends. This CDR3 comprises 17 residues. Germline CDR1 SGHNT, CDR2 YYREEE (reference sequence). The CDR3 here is CASSLVLRQGDRYTQYF. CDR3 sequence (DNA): TGTGCCAGCAGCTTGGTCCTGCGCCAGGGTGATAGGTATACGCAGTATTTT.

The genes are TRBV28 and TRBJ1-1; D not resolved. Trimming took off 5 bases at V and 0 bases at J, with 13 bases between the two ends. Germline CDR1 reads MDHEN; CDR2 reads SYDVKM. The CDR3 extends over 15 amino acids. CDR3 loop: CASSPNGLVNTEAFF. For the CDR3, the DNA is TGTGCCAGCAGTCCGAACGGTTTGGTGAACACTGAAGCTTTCTTT.

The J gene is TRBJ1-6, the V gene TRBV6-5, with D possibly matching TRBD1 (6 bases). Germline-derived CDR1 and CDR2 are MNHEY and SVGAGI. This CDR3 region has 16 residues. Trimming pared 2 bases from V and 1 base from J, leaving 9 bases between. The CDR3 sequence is CASSYGGASYNSPLHF. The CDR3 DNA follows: TGTGCCAGCAGTTACGGGGGGGCGTCCTATAATTCACCCCTCCACTTT.

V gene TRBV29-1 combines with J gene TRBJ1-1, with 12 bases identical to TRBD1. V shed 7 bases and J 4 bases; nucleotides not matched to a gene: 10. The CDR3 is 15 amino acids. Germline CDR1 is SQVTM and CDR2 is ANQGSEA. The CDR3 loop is CSAMGTGGAVTEAFF. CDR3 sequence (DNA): TGCAGCGCAATGGGGACAGGGGGCGCGGTCACTGAAGCTTTCTTT.

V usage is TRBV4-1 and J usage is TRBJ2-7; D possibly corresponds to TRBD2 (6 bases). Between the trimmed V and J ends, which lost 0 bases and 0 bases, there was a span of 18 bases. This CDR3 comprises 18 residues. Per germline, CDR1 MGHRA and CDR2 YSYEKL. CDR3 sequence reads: CASSQDSYNVGGSYEQYF. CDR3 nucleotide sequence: TGCGCCAGCAGCCAAGATTCGTATAATGTCGGGGGCTCCTACGAGCAGTACTTC.

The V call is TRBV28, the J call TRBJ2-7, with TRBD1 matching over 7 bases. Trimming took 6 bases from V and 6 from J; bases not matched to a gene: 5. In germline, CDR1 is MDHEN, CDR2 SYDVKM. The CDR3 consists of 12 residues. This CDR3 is CASRGQRSEQYF. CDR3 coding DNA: TGTGCCAGCAGGGGACAGCGCTCCGAGCAGTACTTC. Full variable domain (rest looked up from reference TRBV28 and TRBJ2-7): DVKVTQSSRYLVKRTGEKVFLECVQDMDHENMFWYRQDPGLGLRLIYFSYDVKMKEKGDIPEGYSVSREKKERFSLILESASTNQTSMYLCASRGQRSEQYFGPGTRLTVT.

CDR3 sequence: CASSFGQGGFIYEKLFF. The CDR3 nucleotides read TGCGCCAGCAGCTTCGGACAGGGGGGATTTATTTATGAAAAACTGTTTTTT. The rearrangement joins TRBV4-1 to TRBJ1-4, with TRBD1 matching 10 bases. There are 17 residues in the CDR3. V gave up 5 bases and J gave up 6 bases; unmatched junction bases: 12. CDR1 MGHRA and CDR2 YSYEKL come from the germline V gene.

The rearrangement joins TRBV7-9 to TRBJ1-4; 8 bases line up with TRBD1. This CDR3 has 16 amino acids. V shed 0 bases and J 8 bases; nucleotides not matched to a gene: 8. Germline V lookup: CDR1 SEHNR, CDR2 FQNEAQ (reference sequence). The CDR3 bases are TGTGCCAGCAGCTTAGCTACAGGGGGTGGAACCGAAAAACTGTTTTTT. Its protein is CASSLATGGGTEKLFF.

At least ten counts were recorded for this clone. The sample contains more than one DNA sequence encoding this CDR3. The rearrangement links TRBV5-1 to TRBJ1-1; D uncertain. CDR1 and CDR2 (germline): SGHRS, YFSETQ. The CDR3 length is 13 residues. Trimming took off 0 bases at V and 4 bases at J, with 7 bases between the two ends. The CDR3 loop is CASSLDRFTEAFF. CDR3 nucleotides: TGCGCCAGCAGCTTGGACAGATTCACTGAAGCTTTCTTT.

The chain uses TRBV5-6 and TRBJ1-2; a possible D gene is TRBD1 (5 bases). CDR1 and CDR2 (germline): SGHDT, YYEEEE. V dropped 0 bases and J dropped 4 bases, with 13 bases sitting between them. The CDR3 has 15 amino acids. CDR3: CASSLDRKLTYGYTF. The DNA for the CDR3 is TGTGCCAGCAGCTTGGACAGGAAGCTAACCTATGGCTACACCTTC.

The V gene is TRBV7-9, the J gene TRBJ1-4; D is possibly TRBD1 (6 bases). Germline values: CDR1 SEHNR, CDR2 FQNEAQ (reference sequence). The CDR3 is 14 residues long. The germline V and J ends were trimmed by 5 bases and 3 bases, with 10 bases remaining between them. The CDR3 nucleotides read TGTGCCAGCAGCCTCGGGACATCTAATGAAAAACTGTTTTTT. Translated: CASSLGTSNEKLFF.

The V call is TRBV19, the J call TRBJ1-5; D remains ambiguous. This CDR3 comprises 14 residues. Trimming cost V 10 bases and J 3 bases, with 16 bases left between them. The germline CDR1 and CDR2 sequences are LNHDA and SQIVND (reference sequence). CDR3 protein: CATDDLGVNQPQHF. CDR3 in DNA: TGTGCCACTGACGACTTAGGAGTCAATCAGCCCCAGCATTTT. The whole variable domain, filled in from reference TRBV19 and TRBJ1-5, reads DGGITQSPKYLFRKEGQNVTLSCEQNLNHDAMYWYRQDPGQGLRLIYYSQIVNDFQKGDIAEGYSVSREKKESFPLTVTSAQKNPTAFYLCATDDLGVNQPQHFGDGTRLSIL.